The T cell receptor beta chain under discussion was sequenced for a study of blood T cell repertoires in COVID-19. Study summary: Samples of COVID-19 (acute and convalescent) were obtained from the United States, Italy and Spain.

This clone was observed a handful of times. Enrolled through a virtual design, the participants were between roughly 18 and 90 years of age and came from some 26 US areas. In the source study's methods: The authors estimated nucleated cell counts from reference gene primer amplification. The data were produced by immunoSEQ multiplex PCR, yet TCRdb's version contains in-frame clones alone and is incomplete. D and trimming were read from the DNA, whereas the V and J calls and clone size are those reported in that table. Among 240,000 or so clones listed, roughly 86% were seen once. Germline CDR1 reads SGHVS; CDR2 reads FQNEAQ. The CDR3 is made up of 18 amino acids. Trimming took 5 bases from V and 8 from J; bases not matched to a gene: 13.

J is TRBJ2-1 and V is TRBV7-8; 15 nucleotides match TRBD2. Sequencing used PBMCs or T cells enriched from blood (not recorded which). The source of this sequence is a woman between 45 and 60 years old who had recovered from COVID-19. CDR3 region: CASSRRTSGRAGSDEQFF. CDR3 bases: TGTGCCAGCAGCAGAAGGACTAGCGGGAGGGCGGGATCCGATGAGCAGTTCTTC.